This TCR beta chain came from a study of T cell responses to AZD1222 COVID-19 vaccine. General study points: A reported finding is that nearly half of spike-specific TCRs target unmutated variant regions.

Concerning this clone itself: Antigen unknown.

The method was immunoSEQ multiplex PCR; TCRdb's version includes in-frame clones alone and lacks a portion of them. The table includes over 45,000 clones, 75% to 90% detected once. This material consisted of peripheral blood, taken 28 days after the second AZD1222 dose. The receptor comes from an adult who received the AZD1222 COVID-19 vaccine.

CDR3 sequence reads: CASRRGQGGYEQYF. CDR3 coding DNA: TGCGCCAGCAGGAGAGGACAGGGGGGTTACGAGCAGTACTTC. The V and J genes are TRBV10-2 and TRBJ2-7; 10 positions agree with TRBD1. Germline V gives CDR1 WSHSY, CDR2 SAAADI. CDR3 length equals 14 residues. V gave up 6 bases and J gave up 4 bases; unmatched junction bases: 6.